This T cell receptor beta chain comes out of a study of blood T cell repertoires in COVID-19. CDR3 length: 18 amino acids. The ends lost 0 bases at V and 3 bases at J; junction bases unmatched: 11. Germline V gives CDR1 SGHRS, CDR2 YFSETQ. Some clones are missing from TCRdb's copy, which holds only in-frame ones; the method was immunoSEQ multiplex PCR. This table holds 300,000 to 400,000 clones, approximately 88% found once. The J gene is TRBJ2-3, the V gene TRBV5-1, with 9 positions matching TRBD2. The sequenced sample consisted of peripheral blood. This TCR derives from a young woman with COVID-19, enrolled during active disease. The DNA of the CDR3 is TGCGCCAGCAGCTTGGACGGGCTAGCGGGGCCTCATACAGATACGCAGTATTTT. Protein: CASSLDGLAGPHTDTQYF.